One T cell receptor (beta chain) is described in this entry. The data stem from a study of blood T cell repertoires in COVID-19. In the study overall: In each case, the material was cDNA or gDNA derived from T cells, B-cell-depleted T cells, or PBMCs.

Method: immunoSEQ multiplex PCR; TCRdb's copy keeps in-frame clones and lacks some. The data contain fewer than 60,000 clones, more than 70% of them singletons. Germline CDR1 and CDR2: SNHLY and FYNNEI. CDR3 length equals 12 residues. V lost 4 bases and J 5 bases, leaving 5 bases between the germline ends. The origin of this receptor is a human donor in a cohort sampled during active COVID-19. This chain links TRBV2 with TRBJ2-2, with D unclear. Material for sequencing was peripheral blood. CDR3 amino acids: CASSAGTGELFF. CDR3 nucleotides: TGTGCCAGCAGTGCAGGAACCGGGGAGCTGTTTTTT.